The rows below give T cell receptor beta chains drawn from one sample of a study of beta chain features in type 1 diabetes. Libraries were prepared by immunoSEQ multiplex PCR; TCRdb keeps only in-frame clonotypes and omits some of them. The sample lists around 500,000 clones, about 10% seen once, with 0.04% to 0.05% in the top ten. The sequenced sample consisted of naive CD4+ T cells from blood. Every receptor here comes from a woman between 18 and 30 years old in good health. CDR3s include the opening cysteine and the closing phenylalanine or tryptophan. Fields, in order: CDR3 protein, CDR3 DNA, D gene, V gene, clone size, J gene. The D gene is left open where the match is weak. Size tells how often a clone was seen (once, few, many) or the class of an expanded clone, and some rows leave it out.

CDR3 protein: CASSGAGGRADQPQHF
CDR3 DNA: TGTGCCAGCAGTGGGGCAGGGGGAAGGGCGGATCAGCCCCAGCATTTT
D gene: TRBD1
V gene: TRBV2
clone size: few
J gene: TRBJ1-5

CDR3 protein: CASSQESGRASEAFF
CDR3 DNA: TGCGCCAGCAGCCAAGAATCCGGCAGGGCATCTGAAGCTTTCTTT
D gene: NA
V gene: TRBV4-1
clone size: few
J gene: TRBJ1-1

CDR3 protein: CASHARGRGYNEQFF
CDR3 DNA: TGTGCCAGTCACGCACGGGGTAGGGGATACAATGAGCAGTTCTTC
D gene: NA
V gene: TRBV19
clone size: few
J gene: TRBJ2-1

CDR3 protein: CASSETALQYF
CDR3 DNA: TGTGCCAGCAGTGAAACCGCTTTGCAGTACTTC
D gene: NA
V gene: TRBV2
clone size: NA
J gene: TRBJ2-7

CDR3 protein: CASSLGKPANTEAFF
CDR3 DNA: TGTGCCAGCAGCCTTGGGAAGCCAGCCAACACTGAAGCTTTCTTT
D gene: NA
V gene: TRBV6-5
clone size: NA
J gene: TRBJ1-1

CDR3 protein: CASSQQGRQEQFF
CDR3 DNA: TGTGCCAGCAGCCAACAGGGTCGGCAAGAGCAGTTCTTC
D gene: NA
V gene: TRBV7-2
clone size: few
J gene: TRBJ2-1

CDR3 protein: CATRRAGIYGYTF
CDR3 DNA: TGTGCCACCCGTCGTGCAGGGATTTATGGCTACACCTTC
D gene: NA
V gene: TRBV19
clone size: few
J gene: TRBJ1-2

CDR3 protein: CASSLGLGQGNTIYF
CDR3 DNA: TGTGCCAGCAGCTTGGGGCTGGGACAAGGAAACACCATATATTTT
D gene: NA
V gene: TRBV5-4
clone size: few
J gene: TRBJ1-3

CDR3 protein: CASTPRGQPTYEQYF
CDR3 DNA: TGTGCCAGCACCCCCCGGGGACAGCCAACCTACGAGCAGTACTTC
D gene: TRBD1
V gene: TRBV7-9
clone size: few
J gene: TRBJ2-7

CDR3 protein: CASSLHLAFSYNEQFF
CDR3 DNA: TGCGCCAGCAGCCTTCATCTAGCGTTCTCCTACAATGAGCAGTTCTTC
D gene: NA
V gene: TRBV4-3
clone size: few
J gene: TRBJ2-1

CDR3 protein: CASSPGTARGIQYF
CDR3 DNA: TGTGCCAGCTCACCCGGGACAGCCCGGGGCATTCAGTACTTC
D gene: TRBD1
V gene: TRBV18
clone size: NA
J gene: TRBJ2-4

CDR3 protein: CASRAGTANYGYTF
CDR3 DNA: TGTGCCAGTAGGGCCGGGACAGCTAACTATGGCTACACCTTC
D gene: TRBD1
V gene: TRBV19
clone size: NA
J gene: TRBJ1-2

CDR3 protein: CASRLDQVDTDTQYF
CDR3 DNA: TGCGCCAGCAGGTTGGACCAGGTGGACACAGATACGCAGTATTTT
D gene: NA
V gene: TRBV5-1
clone size: NA
J gene: TRBJ2-3

CDR3 protein: CASRLEASGAYNEQFF
CDR3 DNA: TGTGCCAGCCGACTGGAGGCTAGCGGGGCCTACAATGAGCAGTTCTTC
D gene: TRBD2
V gene: TRBV11-1
clone size: few
J gene: TRBJ2-1

CDR3 protein: CASSHIGTREDTQYF
CDR3 DNA: TGCGCCAGCAGCCACATAGGGACCAGGGAAGATACGCAGTATTTT
D gene: NA
V gene: TRBV4-1
clone size: NA
J gene: TRBJ2-3

CDR3 protein: CASSPDRRLNSPLHF
CDR3 DNA: TGTGCCAGCAGCCCCGATCGGCGGTTGAATTCACCCCTCCACTTT
D gene: NA
V gene: TRBV7-9
clone size: few
J gene: TRBJ1-6

CDR3 protein: CATGRGLYNEQFF
CDR3 DNA: TGTGCCACCGGGCGGGGGCTCTACAATGAGCAGTTCTTC
D gene: NA
V gene: TRBV11-2
clone size: few
J gene: TRBJ2-1

CDR3 protein: CASSPRGPGETQYF
CDR3 DNA: TGTGCCAGCAGTCCCAGGGGGCCGGGTGAGACCCAGTACTTC
D gene: TRBD1
V gene: TRBV7-9
clone size: few
J gene: TRBJ2-5

CDR3 protein: CASSPRLAYNEQFF
CDR3 DNA: TGCGCCAGCAGCCCTAGACTAGCCTACAATGAGCAGTTCTTC
D gene: NA
V gene: TRBV4-1
clone size: few
J gene: TRBJ2-1

CDR3 protein: CAWSVLTGINTEAFF
CDR3 DNA: TGTGCCTGGAGTGTACTGACAGGGATTAACACTGAAGCTTTCTTT
D gene: TRBD1
V gene: TRBV30
clone size: NA
J gene: TRBJ1-1

CDR3 protein: CASSRANEQFF
CDR3 DNA: TGTGCCAGCAGTAGGGCCAATGAGCAGTTCTTC
D gene: NA
V gene: TRBV11-1
clone size: few
J gene: TRBJ2-1

CDR3 protein: CASSAPGHLSGNTIYF
CDR3 DNA: TGTGCCAGCAGCGCACCGGGACATCTCTCTGGAAACACCATATATTTT
D gene: NA
V gene: TRBV13
clone size: NA
J gene: TRBJ1-3

CDR3 protein: CASSSRGQGYGYTF
CDR3 DNA: TGTGCCAGCTCATCCCGGGGACAGGGCTATGGCTACACCTTC
D gene: TRBD1
V gene: TRBV18
clone size: few
J gene: TRBJ1-2

CDR3 protein: CASSPEGGGRSYEQYF
CDR3 DNA: TGTGCCAGCAGCCCCGAAGGTGGAGGGCGCTCCTACGAGCAGTACTTC
D gene: NA
V gene: TRBV7-3
clone size: NA
J gene: TRBJ2-7

CDR3 protein: CASSSDRGNYGYTF
CDR3 DNA: TGTGCCAGCAGCTCGGACAGGGGTAACTATGGCTACACCTTC
D gene: TRBD1
V gene: TRBV9
clone size: few
J gene: TRBJ1-2

CDR3 protein: CASSPRQQETQYF
CDR3 DNA: TGCGCCAGCAGCCCCCGTCAGCAAGAGACCCAGTACTTC
D gene: NA
V gene: TRBV4-1
clone size: few
J gene: TRBJ2-5

CDR3 protein: CSIGGQGYEQYF
CDR3 DNA: TGCAGCATCGGCGGACAGGGCTACGAGCAGTACTTC
D gene: TRBD1
V gene: TRBV29-1
clone size: NA
J gene: TRBJ2-7

CDR3 protein: CASSLGLAGPQETQYF
CDR3 DNA: TGTGCCAGCAGCTTAGGACTAGCGGGGCCACAAGAGACCCAGTACTTC
D gene: TRBD2
V gene: TRBV7-2
clone size: NA
J gene: TRBJ2-5

CDR3 protein: CASSLSPGRQPVAQYF
CDR3 DNA: TGCGCCAGCAGCCTTAGCCCGGGACGCCAACCCGTGGCCCAGTACTTC
D gene: NA
V gene: TRBV4-1
clone size: NA
J gene: TRBJ2-5

CDR3 protein: CASSQGGTQYF
CDR3 DNA: TGCGCCAGCAGCCAAGGTGGGACCCAGTACTTC
D gene: NA
V gene: TRBV4-1
clone size: few
J gene: TRBJ2-5

CDR3 protein: CASSEDREETQYF
CDR3 DNA: TGTGCCAGCAGCGAAGACAGGGAAGAGACCCAGTACTTC
D gene: TRBD1
V gene: TRBV9
clone size: NA
J gene: TRBJ2-5

CDR3 protein: CASSQDLGGPDYTF
CDR3 DNA: TGCGCCAGCAGCCAAGATCTGGGGGGCCCAGACTACACCTTC
D gene: NA
V gene: TRBV4-3
clone size: few
J gene: TRBJ1-2

CDR3 protein: CASSPGQLSYGYTF
CDR3 DNA: TGCGCCAGCAGCCCGGGACAGTTGAGCTATGGCTACACCTTC
D gene: TRBD1
V gene: TRBV4-3
clone size: few
J gene: TRBJ1-2

CDR3 protein: CASSLSTGARPETQYF
CDR3 DNA: TGCGCCAGCAGCTTGTCGACGGGTGCGCGTCCGGAGACCCAGTACTTC
D gene: NA
V gene: TRBV5-1
clone size: NA
J gene: TRBJ2-5

CDR3 protein: CASSLNGGAPETQYF
CDR3 DNA: TGTGCCAGCAGCTTGAACGGGGGGGCCCCAGAGACCCAGTACTTC
D gene: TRBD2
V gene: TRBV7-3
clone size: NA
J gene: TRBJ2-5

CDR3 protein: CASSRTRDSYNEQFF
CDR3 DNA: TGTGCCAGCAGCCGCACCCGGGACTCGTACAATGAGCAGTTCTTC
D gene: NA
V gene: TRBV4-2
clone size: NA
J gene: TRBJ2-1

CDR3 protein: CSASRWAQYF
CDR3 DNA: TGCAGTGCTAGTCGGTGGGCCCAGTACTTC
D gene: NA
V gene: TRBV20-1
clone size: NA
J gene: TRBJ2-5

CDR3 protein: CASSQEVRTEAFF
CDR3 DNA: TGCGCCAGCAGCCAAGAAGTCCGCACTGAAGCTTTCTTT
D gene: NA
V gene: TRBV4-3
clone size: NA
J gene: TRBJ1-1

CDR3 protein: CASSSVSNQPQHF
CDR3 DNA: TGTGCCAGCAGTTCAGTTAGCAATCAGCCCCAGCATTTT
D gene: NA
V gene: TRBV27
clone size: few
J gene: TRBJ1-5

CDR3 protein: CSASGGDIQYF
CDR3 DNA: TGCAGTGCTAGTGGCGGTGACATTCAGTACTTC
D gene: NA
V gene: TRBV20-1
clone size: few
J gene: TRBJ2-4

CDR3 protein: CAWSFRSNQPQHF
CDR3 DNA: TGTGCCTGGAGCTTCAGGAGCAATCAGCCCCAGCATTTT
D gene: NA
V gene: TRBV30
clone size: few
J gene: TRBJ1-5

CDR3 protein: CASSLYQTSTDTQYF
CDR3 DNA: TGTGCCAGCAGCTTATATCAGACTAGCACAGATACGCAGTATTTT
D gene: NA
V gene: TRBV7-3
clone size: NA
J gene: TRBJ2-3

CDR3 protein: CASSQKDSGEYGYTF
CDR3 DNA: TGCGCCAGCAGCCAAAAAGACAGTGGAGAGTATGGCTACACCTTC
D gene: NA
V gene: TRBV4-3
clone size: few
J gene: TRBJ1-2